Only a few counts were recorded for the clone carrying this TCR beta chain. Its antigen is unidentified. Time point: blood at routine non-recurrence follow-up after resection. The sequenced material consisted of unsorted whole RNA from tumor, nontumor lung or frozen PBMC. The sample is drawn from a study of spatial heterogeneity in lung cancer. For the study at large: The donors were approximately 70 patients with non-small cell lung cancer that was early-stage and untreated. Among detected sequences, beta-chain ones consistently exceeded alpha-chain ones in number. Across the raw uncorrected reads, a unique TCR and UMI combination was observed, on average, more than ten times. Study observations and caveats: The study found ubiquitous expanded tumor TCRs in blood more at resection than follow-up.

TCRdb re-called the 5' RACE reads through MiXCR, storing one row per CDR3 protein. Here the sample spans 95,000 to 130,000 distinct CDR3 sequences, 9% to 15% being singletons. V lost 4 bases and J 14 bases, leaving 12 bases between the germline ends. This CDR3 spans 12 amino acids. Per the germline V gene, CDR1 is MDHEN and CDR2 is SYDVKM. This sample comprised PBMCs, obtained at follow-up. The TCR was taken from a male donor with early-stage non-small cell lung cancer. The chain joins TRBV28 to TRBJ1-6; possible D gene TRBD1, 6 bases. CDR3 residues: CASSSGQLTLHF. The CDR3 DNA follows: TGTGCCAGCAGTTCAGGACAGTTAACCCTCCACTTT.